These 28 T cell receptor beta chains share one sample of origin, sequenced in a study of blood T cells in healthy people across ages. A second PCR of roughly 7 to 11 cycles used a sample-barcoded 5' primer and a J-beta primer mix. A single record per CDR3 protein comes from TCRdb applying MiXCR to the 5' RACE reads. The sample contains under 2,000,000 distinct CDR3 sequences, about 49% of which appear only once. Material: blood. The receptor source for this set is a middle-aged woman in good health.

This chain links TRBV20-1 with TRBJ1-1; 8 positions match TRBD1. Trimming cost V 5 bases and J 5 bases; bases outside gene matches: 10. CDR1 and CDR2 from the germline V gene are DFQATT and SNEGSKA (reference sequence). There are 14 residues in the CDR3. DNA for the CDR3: TGCAGTGCTGCCGATGGACAGGGCGGAACTGAAGCTTTCTTT. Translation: CSAADGQGGTEAFF.

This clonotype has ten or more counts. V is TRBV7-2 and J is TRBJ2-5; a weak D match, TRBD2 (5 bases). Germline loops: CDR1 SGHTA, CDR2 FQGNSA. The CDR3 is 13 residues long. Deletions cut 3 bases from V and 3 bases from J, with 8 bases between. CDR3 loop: CASSFGNKETQYF. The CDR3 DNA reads TGTGCCAGCAGCTTCGGGAACAAAGAGACCCAGTACTTC.

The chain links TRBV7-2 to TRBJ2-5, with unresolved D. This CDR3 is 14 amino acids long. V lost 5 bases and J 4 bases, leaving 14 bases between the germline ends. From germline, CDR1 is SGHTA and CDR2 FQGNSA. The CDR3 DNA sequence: TGTGCCAGCAGCGGGGATGTCCTCACAGAGACCCAGTACTTC. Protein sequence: CASSGDVLTETQYF.

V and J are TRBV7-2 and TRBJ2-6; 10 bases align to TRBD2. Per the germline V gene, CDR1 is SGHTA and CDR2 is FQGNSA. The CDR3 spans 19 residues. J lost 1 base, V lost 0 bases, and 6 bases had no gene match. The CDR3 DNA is TGTGCCAGCAGCTTAGCGAACGGTAGCGGGGGGTCTGGGGCCAACGTCCTGACTTTC. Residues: CASSLANGSGGSGANVLTF.

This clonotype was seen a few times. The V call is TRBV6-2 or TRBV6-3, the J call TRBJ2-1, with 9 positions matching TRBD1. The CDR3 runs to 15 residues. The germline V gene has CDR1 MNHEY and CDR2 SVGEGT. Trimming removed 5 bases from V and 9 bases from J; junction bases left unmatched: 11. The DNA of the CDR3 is TGTGCCAGCAGTCCGCCGGGACAGGGAAGGCGTGAGCAGTTCTTC. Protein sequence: CASSPPGQGRREQFF.

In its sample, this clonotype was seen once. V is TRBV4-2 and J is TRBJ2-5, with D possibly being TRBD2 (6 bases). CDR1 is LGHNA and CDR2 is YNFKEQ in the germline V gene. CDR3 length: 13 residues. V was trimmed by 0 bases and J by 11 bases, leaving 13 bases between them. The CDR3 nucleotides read TGTGCCAGCAGCCAAGATTTTGGGGGGAGGCAGTACTTC. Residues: CASSQDFGGRQYF.

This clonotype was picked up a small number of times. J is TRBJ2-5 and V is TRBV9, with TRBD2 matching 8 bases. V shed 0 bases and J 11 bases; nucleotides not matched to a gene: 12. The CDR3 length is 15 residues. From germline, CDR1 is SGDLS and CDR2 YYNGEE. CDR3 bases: TGTGCCAGCAGCGTAGAAGACGGGGGGGAATTTGGTCAGTACTTC. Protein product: CASSVEDGGEFGQYF.

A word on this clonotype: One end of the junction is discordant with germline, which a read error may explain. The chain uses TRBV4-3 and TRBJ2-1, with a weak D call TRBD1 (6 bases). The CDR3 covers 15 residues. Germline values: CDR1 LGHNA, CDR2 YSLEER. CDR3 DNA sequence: TGCGCCAGCAGCCAAAACGACAGGCCTTACAGTGAGCAGTTCTTC. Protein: CASSQNDRPYSEQFF.

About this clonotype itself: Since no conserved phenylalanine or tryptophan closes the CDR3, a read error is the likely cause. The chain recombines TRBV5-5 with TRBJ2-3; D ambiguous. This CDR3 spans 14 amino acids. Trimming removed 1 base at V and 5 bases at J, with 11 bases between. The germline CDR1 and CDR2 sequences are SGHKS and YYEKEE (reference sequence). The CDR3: CASSLRRAEDTQYC. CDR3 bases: TGTGCCAGCAGCTTGAGAAGGGCTGAAGATACGCAGTATTGT.

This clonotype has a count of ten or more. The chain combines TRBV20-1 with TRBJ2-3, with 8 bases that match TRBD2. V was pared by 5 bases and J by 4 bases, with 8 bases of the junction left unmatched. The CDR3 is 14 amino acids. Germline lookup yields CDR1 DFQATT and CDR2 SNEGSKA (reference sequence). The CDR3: CSAPNSGTADTQYF. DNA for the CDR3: TGCAGTGCTCCTAATAGCGGGACCGCAGATACGCAGTATTTT.

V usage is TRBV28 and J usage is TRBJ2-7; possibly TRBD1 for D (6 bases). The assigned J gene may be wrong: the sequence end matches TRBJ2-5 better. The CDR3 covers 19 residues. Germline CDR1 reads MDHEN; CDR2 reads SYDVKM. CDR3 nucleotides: TGTGCCAGCAGTAGGACAGAAACAGACCCAACGGTTTTATACGAGACCCAGTACTTC. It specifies CASSRTETDPTVLYETQYF.

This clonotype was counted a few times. The chain's CDR3 is CATSRDFSAPTDTQYF. Here the CDR3 DNA reads TGTGCCACCAGCAGAGATTTTTCAGCCCCGACAGATACGCAGTATTTT. The rearrangement joins TRBV15 to TRBJ2-3; D gene uncertain. Germline CDR1 reads LNHNV; CDR2 reads YYDKDF (reference sequence). V gave up 0 bases and J gave up 3 bases, with 13 bases separating them. This CDR3 has 16 residues. Using reference TRBV15 and TRBJ2-3 for the parts outside the CDR3, the full variable domain is DAMVIQNPRYQVTQFGKPVTLSCSQTLNHNVMYWYQQKSSQAPKLLFHYYDKDFNNEADTPDNFQSRRPNTSFCFLDIRSPGLGDTAMYLCATSRDFSAPTDTQYFGPGTRLTVL.

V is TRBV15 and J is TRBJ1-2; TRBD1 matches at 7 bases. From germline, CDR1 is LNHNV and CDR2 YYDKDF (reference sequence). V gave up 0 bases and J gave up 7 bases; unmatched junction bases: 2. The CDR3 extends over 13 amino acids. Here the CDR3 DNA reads TGTGCCACCAGCAGAGATAGACAGGGTGGCTACACCTTC. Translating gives CATSRDRQGGYTF.

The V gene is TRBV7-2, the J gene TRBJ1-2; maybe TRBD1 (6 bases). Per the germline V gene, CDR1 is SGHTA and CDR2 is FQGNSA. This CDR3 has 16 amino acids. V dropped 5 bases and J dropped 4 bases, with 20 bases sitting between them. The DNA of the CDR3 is TGTGCCAGCAGCAAACCCGGACAGCTCCCGGGCTATGGCTACACCTTC. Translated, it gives CASSKPGQLPGYGYTF.

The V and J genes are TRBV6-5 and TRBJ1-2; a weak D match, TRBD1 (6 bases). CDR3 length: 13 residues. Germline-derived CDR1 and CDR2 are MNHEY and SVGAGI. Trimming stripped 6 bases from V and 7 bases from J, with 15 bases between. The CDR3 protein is CASRVQGASGYTF. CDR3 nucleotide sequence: TGTGCCAGCAGGGTACAGGGTGCGAGTGGCTACACCTTC.

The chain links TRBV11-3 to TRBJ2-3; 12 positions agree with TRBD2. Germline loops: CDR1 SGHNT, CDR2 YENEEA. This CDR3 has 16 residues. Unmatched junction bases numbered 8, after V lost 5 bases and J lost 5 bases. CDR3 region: CASSVPSGGAVDTQYF. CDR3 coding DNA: TGTGCCAGCAGCGTGCCTAGCGGGGGGGCAGTAGATACGCAGTATTTT.

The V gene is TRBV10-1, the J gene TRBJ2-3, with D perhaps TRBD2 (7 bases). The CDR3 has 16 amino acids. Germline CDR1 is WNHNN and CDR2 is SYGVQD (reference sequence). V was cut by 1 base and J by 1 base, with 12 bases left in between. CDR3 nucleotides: TGCGCCAGCAGTGAGTGGAGGGGGGGGGGCACAGATACGCAGTATTTT. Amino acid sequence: CASSEWRGGGTDTQYF.

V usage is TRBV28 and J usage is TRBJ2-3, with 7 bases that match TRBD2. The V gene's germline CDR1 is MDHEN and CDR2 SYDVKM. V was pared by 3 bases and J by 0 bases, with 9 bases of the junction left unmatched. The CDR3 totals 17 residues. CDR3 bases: TGTGCCAGCAGTTTTTCAGTAGCGGGTAGTAGCACAGATACGCAGTATTTT. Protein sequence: CASSFSVAGSSTDTQYF.

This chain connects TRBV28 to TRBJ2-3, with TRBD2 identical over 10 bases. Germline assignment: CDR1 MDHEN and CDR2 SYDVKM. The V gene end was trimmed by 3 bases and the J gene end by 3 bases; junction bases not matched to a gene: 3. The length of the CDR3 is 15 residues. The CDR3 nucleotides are TGTGCCAGCAGTTTCTCACTAGCGGGGACAGATACGCAGTATTTT. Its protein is CASSFSLAGTDTQYF.

The CDR3 here is CSASYEGLGGYTF. CDR3 nucleotide sequence: TGCAGTGCTAGTTACGAGGGCCTAGGGGGCTACACCTTC. This chain connects TRBV20-1 to TRBJ1-2; D ambiguous. The CDR3 is 13 residues long. Trimming cost V 3 bases and J 8 bases, with 16 bases left between them. Per the germline V gene, CDR1 is DFQATT and CDR2 is SNEGSKA (reference sequence).

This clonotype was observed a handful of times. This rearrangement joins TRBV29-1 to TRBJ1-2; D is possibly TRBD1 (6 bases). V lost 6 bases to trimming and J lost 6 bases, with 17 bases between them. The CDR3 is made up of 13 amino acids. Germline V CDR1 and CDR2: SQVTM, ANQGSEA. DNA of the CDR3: TGCAGCGTCGCATACAGGGTATTCGATGGCTACACCTTC. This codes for CSVAYRVFDGYTF.

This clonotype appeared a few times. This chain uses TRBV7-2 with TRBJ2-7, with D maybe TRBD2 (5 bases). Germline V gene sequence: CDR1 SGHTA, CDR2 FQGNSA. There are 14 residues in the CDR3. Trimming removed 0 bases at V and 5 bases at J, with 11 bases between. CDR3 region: CASSLAVTRNEQYF. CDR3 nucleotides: TGTGCCAGCAGCTTAGCAGTTACTAGGAACGAGCAGTACTTC.

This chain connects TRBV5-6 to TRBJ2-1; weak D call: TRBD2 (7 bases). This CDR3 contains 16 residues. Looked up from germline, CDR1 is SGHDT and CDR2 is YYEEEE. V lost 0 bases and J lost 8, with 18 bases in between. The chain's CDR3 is CASSLGGGPYLDEQFF. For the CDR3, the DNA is TGTGCCAGCAGCTTGGGGGGGGGCCCCTACTTGGATGAGCAGTTCTTC.

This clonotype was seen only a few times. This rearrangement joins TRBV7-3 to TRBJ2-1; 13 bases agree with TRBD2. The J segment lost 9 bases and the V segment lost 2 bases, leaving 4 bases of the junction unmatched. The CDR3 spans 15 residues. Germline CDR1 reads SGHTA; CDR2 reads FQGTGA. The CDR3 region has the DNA TGTGCCAGCAGCTTACAGACTAGCGGGGGGAGTGAGCAGTTCTTC. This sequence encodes CASSLQTSGGSEQFF.

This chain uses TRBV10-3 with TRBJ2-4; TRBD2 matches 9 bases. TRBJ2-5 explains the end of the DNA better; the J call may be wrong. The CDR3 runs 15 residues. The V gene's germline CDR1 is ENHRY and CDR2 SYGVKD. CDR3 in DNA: TGTGCCATCAGCCACCTGGGCGGGGGGGCTGAGACCCAGTACTTC. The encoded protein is CAISHLGGGAETQYF.

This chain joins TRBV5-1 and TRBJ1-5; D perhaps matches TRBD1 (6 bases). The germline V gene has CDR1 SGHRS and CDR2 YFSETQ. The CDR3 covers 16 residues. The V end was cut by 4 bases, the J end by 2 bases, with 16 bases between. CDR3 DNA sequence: TGCGCCAGCAGCGCAGAACAGGGTACGGGCAATCAGCCCCAGCATTTT. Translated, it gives CASSAEQGTGNQPQHF.

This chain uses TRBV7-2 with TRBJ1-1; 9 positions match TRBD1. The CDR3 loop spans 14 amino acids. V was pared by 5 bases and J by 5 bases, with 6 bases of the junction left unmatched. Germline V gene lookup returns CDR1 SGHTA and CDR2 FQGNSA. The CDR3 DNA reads TGTGCCAGCAGCCCCGAAGGGACAGGGACTGAAGCTTTCTTT. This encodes CASSPEGTGTEAFF.

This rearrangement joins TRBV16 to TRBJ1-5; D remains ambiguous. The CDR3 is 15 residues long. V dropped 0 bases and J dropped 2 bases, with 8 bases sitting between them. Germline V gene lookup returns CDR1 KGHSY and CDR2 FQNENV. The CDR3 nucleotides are TGTGCCAGCAGCCAATCGTGCAGCCGCAATCAGCCCCAGCATTTT. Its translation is CASSQSCSRNQPQHF.